This TCR beta chain appears in the sequencing data of a study of cytomegalovirus exposure and HLA in healthy donors. On the study more broadly: Early released data had 80 million or so unique TCRs, all coming from HLA-typed donors.

Findings and limits, study-wide: An analysis done earlier found most TCR beta V segments productive about 87% or about 30% of the time. Listed as cytomegalovirus-associated were approximately 160 TCR beta chains. In a later analysis, across HLA loci, associated TCR counts were highest for DRB1, lowest for HLA-C.

This clone occurred a few times. The antigen is unknown. PCR involved 60 Vbeta and 13 Jbeta primers. Assay: immunoSEQ multiplex PCR; the TCRdb copy retains only in-frame clones and omits some. The sample records about 110,000 clones, around 78% being singletons. V shed 5 bases and J shed 2 bases, with 13 bases lying between them. This CDR3 region has 14 residues. Germline CDR1 SGHAT, CDR2 FQNNGV. The chain joins TRBV11-2 to TRBJ2-7; D unclear. This clonotype was sampled from a male donor in good health and CMV-seronegative. Sequences were obtained from PBMCs. The DNA for the CDR3 is TGTGCCAGCAGCCCTGTCGAAGCTACCTACGAGCAGTACTTC. As protein: CASSPVEATYEQYF.